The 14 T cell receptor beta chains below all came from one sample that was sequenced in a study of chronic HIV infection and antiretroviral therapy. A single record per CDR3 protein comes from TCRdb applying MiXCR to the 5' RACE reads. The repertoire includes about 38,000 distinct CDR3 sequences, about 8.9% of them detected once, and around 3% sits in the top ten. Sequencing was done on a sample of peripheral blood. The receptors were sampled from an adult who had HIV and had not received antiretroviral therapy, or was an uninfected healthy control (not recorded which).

CDR3 nucleotides: TGTGCCAGCACCCTAGACAGGGCGCCGGATCAGCCCCAGCATTTT. It specifies CASTLDRAPDQPQHF. The chain links TRBV7-2 to TRBJ1-5, with 7 nucleotides matching TRBD1. Germline V CDR1 and CDR2: SGHTA, FQGNSA. The CDR3 runs to 15 residues. The V segment lost 7 bases and the J segment 5 bases; nucleotides outside the gene matches: 11.

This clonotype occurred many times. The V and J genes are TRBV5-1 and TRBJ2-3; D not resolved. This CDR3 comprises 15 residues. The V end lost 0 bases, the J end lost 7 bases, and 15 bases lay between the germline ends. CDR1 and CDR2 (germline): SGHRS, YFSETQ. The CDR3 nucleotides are TGCGCCAGCAGCTTGGGCGACCGGATTATGAATACGCAGTATTTT. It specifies CASSLGDRIMNTQYF.

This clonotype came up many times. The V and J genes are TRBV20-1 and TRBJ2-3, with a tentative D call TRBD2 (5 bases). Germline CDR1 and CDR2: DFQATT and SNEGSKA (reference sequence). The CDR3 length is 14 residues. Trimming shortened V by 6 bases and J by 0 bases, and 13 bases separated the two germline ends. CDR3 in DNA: TGCAGTGCCCCGCGTAGCGCTAGCACAGATACGCAGTATTTT. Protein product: CSAPRSASTDTQYF.

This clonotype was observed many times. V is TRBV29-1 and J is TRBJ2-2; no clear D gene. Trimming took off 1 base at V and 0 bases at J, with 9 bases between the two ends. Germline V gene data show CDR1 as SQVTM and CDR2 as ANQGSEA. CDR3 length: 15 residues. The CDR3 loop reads CSVEVRAANTGELFF. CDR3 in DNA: TGCAGCGTTGAAGTTCGGGCCGCGAACACCGGGGAGCTGTTTTTT.

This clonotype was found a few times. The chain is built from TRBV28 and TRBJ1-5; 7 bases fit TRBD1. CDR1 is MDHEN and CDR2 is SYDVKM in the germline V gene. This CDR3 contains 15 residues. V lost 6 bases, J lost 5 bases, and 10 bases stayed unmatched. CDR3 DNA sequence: TGTGCCAGCAGGTACCAGGGACAGACTTATCAGCCCCAGCATTTT. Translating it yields CASRYQGQTYQPQHF.

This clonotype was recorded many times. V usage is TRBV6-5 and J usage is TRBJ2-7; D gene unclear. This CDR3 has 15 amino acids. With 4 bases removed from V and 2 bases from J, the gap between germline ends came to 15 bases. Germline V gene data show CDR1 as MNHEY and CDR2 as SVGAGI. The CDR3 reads CASSSALGSTYEQYF. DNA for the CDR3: TGTGCCAGCAGTTCGGCGCTGGGTTCAACCTACGAGCAGTACTTC.

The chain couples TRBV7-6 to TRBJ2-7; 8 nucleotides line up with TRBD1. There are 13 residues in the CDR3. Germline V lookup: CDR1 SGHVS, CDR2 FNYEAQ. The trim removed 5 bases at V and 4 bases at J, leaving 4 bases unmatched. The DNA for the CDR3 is TGTGCCAGCAGCCCCACAGGGGGATACGAGCAGTACTTC. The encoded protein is CASSPTGGYEQYF.

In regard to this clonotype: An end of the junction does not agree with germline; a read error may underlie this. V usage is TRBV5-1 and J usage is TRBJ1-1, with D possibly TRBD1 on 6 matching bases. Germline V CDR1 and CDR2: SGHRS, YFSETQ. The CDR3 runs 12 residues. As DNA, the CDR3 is TGCGCCAGCAGCTTGTGGGGGGCTGAAACTTTCTTT. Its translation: CASSLWGAETFF. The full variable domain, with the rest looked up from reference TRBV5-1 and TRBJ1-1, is KAGVTQTPRYLIKTRGQQVTLSCSPISGHRSVSWYQQTPGQGLQFLFEYFSETQRNKGNFPGRFSGRQFSNSRSEMNVSTLELGDSALYLCASSLWGAETFFGQGTRLTVV.

CDR3 sequence reads: CASRVAGAGYTF. The CDR3 bases are TGTGCCAGCAGAGTTGCAGGGGCCGGCTACACCTTC. This sequence joins TRBV2 and TRBJ1-2; tentatively, D is TRBD1 (6 bases). The CDR3 is 12 residues long. CDR1 SNHLY and CDR2 FYNNEI come from the germline V gene. The ends were cut back, 6 bases at V and 8 bases at J, with 13 bases in the middle.

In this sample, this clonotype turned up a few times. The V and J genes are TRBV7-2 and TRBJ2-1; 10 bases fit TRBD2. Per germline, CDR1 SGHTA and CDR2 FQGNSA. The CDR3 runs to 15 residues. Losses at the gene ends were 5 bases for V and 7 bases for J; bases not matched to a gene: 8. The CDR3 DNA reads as TGTGCCAGCAGCCCCCCAGAGCGGGAGGGAAATGAGCAGTTCTTC. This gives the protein CASSPPEREGNEQFF.

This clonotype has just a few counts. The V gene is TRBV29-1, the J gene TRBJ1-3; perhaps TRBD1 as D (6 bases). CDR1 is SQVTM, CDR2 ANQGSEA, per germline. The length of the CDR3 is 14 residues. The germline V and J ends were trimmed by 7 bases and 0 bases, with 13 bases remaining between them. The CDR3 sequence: CSASLDSSGNTIYF. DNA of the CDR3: TGCAGCGCCTCCCTGGACAGCTCTGGAAACACCATATATTTT.

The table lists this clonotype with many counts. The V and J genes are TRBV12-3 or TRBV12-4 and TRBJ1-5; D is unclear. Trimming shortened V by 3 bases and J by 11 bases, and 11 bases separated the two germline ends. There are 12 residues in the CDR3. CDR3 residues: CASSFDPRAQHF. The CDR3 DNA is TGTGCCAGCAGTTTTGACCCCCGGGCCCAGCATTTT.

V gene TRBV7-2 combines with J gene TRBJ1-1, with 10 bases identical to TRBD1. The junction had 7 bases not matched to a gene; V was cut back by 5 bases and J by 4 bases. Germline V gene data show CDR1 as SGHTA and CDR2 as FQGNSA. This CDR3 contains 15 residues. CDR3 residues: CASSAWDRGPTEAFF. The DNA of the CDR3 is TGTGCCAGCAGCGCGTGGGACAGGGGTCCCACTGAAGCTTTCTTT. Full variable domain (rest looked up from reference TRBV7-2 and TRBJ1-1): GAGVSQSPSNKVTEKGKDVELRCDPISGHTALYWYRQSLGQGLEFLIYFQGNSAPDKSGLPSDRFSAERTGGSVSTLTIQRTQQEDSAVYLCASSAWDRGPTEAFFGQGTRLTVV.

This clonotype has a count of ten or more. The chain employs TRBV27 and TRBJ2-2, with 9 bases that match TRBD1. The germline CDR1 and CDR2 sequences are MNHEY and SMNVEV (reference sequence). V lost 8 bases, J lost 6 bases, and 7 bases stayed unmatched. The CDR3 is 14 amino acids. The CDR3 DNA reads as TGTGCCAGCGGCGGACAGGGGTGGGCCGGGGAGCTGTTTTTT. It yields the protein CASGGQGWAGELFF.